This T cell receptor beta chain came from a study of T cell responses to AZD1222 COVID-19 vaccine. Study outcomes and limitations: Scientists sampled the repertoires only once the peak T cell response had passed. Clonal diversity was possibly underestimated; the donors were predominantly white British and more often female.

This CDR3 contains 12 residues. Germline V gene data show CDR1 as SGHDT and CDR2 as YYEEEE. TCRdb keeps only in-frame clones here, not all; method: immunoSEQ multiplex PCR. Of 99,000 or so clones in the sample, over 70% are singletons; the top ten hold about 8.7%. This clone was counted once. Its antigen is unknown. Mismatch with germline at one junction end may stem from a read error. This receptor was taken from an adult in good health. This material consisted of peripheral blood, taken on day 0 of AZD1222 vaccination. The chain uses TRBV5-6 and TRBJ2-7; 7 bases are shared with TRBD2. The CDR3 protein is CASSSLGGRRDF. The DNA of the CDR3 is TGTGCCAGCAGCTCGCTCGGGGGGAGGAGGGACTTC.